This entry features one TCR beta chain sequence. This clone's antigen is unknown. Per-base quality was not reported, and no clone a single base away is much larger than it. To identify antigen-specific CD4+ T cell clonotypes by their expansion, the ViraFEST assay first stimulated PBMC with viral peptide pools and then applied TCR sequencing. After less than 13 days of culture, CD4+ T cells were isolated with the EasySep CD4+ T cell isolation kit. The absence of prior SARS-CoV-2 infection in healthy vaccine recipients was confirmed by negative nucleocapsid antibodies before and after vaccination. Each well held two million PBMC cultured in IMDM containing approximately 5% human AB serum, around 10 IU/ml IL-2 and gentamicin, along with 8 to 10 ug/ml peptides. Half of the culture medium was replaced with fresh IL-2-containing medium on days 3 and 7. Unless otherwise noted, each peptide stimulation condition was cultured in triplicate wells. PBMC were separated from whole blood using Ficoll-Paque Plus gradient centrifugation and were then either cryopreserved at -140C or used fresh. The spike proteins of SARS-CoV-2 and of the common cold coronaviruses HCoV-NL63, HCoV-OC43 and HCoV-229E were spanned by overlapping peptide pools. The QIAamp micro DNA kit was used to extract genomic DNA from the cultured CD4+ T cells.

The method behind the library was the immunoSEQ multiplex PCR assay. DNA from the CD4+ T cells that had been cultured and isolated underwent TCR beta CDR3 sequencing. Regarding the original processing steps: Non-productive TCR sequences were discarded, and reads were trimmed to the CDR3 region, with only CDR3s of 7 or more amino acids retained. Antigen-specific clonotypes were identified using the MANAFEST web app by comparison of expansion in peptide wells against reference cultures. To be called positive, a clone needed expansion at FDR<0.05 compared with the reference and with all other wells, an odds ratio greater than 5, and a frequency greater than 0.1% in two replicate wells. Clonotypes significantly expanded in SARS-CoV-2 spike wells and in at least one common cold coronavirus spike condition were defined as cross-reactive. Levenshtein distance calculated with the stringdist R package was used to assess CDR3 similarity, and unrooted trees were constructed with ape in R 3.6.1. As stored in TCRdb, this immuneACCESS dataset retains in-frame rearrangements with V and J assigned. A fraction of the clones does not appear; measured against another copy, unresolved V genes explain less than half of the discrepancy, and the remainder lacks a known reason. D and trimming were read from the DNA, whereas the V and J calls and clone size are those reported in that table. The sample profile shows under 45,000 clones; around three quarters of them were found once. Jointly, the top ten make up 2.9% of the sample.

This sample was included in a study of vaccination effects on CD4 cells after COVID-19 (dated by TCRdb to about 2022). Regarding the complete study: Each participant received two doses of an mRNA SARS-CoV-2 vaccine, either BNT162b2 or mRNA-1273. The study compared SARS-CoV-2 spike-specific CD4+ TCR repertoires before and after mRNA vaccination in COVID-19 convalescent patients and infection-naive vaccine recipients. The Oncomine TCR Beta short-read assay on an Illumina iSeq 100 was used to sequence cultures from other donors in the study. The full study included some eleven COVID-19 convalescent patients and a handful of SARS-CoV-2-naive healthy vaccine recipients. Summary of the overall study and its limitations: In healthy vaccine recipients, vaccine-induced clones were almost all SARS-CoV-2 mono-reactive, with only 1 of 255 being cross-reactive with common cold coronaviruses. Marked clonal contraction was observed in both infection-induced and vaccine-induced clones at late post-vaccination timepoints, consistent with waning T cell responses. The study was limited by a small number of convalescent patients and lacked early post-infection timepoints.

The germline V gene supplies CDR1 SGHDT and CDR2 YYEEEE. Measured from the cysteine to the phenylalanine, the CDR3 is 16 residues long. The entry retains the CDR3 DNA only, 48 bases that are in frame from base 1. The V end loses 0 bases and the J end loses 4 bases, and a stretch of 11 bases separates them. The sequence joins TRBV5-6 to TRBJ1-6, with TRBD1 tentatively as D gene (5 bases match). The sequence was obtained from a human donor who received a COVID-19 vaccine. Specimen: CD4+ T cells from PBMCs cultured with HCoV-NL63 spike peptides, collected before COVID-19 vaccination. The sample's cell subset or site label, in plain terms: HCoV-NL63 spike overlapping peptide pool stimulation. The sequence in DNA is TGTGCCAGCAGCTTGGCTACGGGGGATTATAATTCACCCCTCCACTTT. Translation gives CASSLATGDYNSPLHF.